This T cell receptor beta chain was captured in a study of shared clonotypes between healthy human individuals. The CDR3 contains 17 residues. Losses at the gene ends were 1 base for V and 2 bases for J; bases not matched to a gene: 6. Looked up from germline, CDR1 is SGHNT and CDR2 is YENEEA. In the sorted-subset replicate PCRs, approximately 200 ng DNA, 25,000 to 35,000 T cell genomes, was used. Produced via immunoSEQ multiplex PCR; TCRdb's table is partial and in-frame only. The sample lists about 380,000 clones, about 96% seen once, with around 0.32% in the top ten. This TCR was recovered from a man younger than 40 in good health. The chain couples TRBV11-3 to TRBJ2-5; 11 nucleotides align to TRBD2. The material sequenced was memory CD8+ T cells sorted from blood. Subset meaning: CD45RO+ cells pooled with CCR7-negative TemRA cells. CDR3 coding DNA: TGTGCCAGCAGCTTAGGGCCTAGCGGGAGGCAACAAGAGACCCAGTACTTC. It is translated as CASSLGPSGRQQETQYF.